These 24 T cell receptor beta chains were all obtained from the same sample, sequenced in a study of CD8 T cells in Susac syndrome. It was with random hexamers that about 0.45 to 1 ug RNA was reverse transcribed. A single record per CDR3 protein comes from TCRdb applying MiXCR to the immunoSEQ multiplex PCR reads. This sample has about 160,000 distinct CDR3 sequences, with around 93% found just once. Sequencing was done on a sample of CD4+ T cells from PBMCs. The source of these receptors is a human donor in good health.

V usage is TRBV16 and J usage is TRBJ1-2; tentative D call: TRBD1 (6 bases). In germline, CDR1 is KGHSY, CDR2 FQNENV. V was pared by 4 bases and J by 4 bases, with 13 bases between. CDR3 size: 14 residues. The CDR3 region has the DNA TGTGCCAGCAGCCTAAGGGGGATGGCCTATGGCTACACCTTC. Translation: CASSLRGMAYGYTF.

V is TRBV20-1 and J is TRBJ1-1, with a weak D call TRBD1 (6 bases). The V gene's germline CDR1 is DFQATT and CDR2 SNEGSKA (reference sequence). Deletions cut 3 bases from V and 6 bases from J, with 14 bases between. This CDR3 contains 13 residues. The CDR3 sequence: CSASIRGRPEAFF. In DNA, the CDR3 is TGCAGTGCTAGTATCAGGGGTCGGCCTGAAGCTTTCTTT.

The V gene is TRBV28, the J gene TRBJ2-7; D is unresolved. The germline CDR1 and CDR2 sequences are MDHEN and SYDVKM. The V end was cut by 7 bases, the J end by 0 bases, with 13 bases between. This CDR3 is 14 amino acids long. CDR3 in DNA: TGTGCCAGCACCTACTCAGACGGCTCCTACGAGCAGTACTTC. Residues: CASTYSDGSYEQYF.

The chain joins TRBV2 to TRBJ2-7; maybe TRBD2 (5 bases). The germline V gene encodes CDR1 SNHLY and CDR2 FYNNEI. The CDR3 is 14 residues long. The V gene lost 7 bases and the J gene lost 3 bases, with 16 bases spanning the gap. The CDR3 here is CASIGWTADYEQYF. CDR3 bases: TGTGCCAGCATCGGCTGGACTGCTGACTACGAGCAGTACTTC.

The rearrangement uses TRBV3-1 and TRBJ1-2; D is unresolved. The length of the CDR3 is 13 residues. CDR1 is LGHDT and CDR2 is YNNKEL in the germline V gene (reference sequence). The germline V and J ends were trimmed by 1 base and 9 bases, with 12 bases remaining between them. The CDR3 reads CASSQGNLRRYTF. CDR3 sequence (DNA): TGTGCCAGCAGCCAAGGAAATCTACGGCGCTACACCTTC.

The gene calls are TRBV29-1 and TRBJ1-1, with TRBD1 as a possible D gene (5 bases). In germline, CDR1 is SQVTM, CDR2 ANQGSEA. With 4 bases removed from V and 7 bases from J, the gap between germline ends came to 13 bases. The CDR3 loop spans 12 amino acids. CDR3 sequence (DNA): TGCAGCGTTGTGGTGGGGGATGGTGAAGCTTTCTTT. Translating gives CSVVVGDGEAFF.

The V and J genes are TRBV23-1 and TRBJ2-2, with 9 nucleotides matching TRBD1. TRBV23-1 is flagged as an ORF with uncertain function. CDR3 length: 16 residues. V trimming: 6 bases; J trimming: 4 bases; junction bases outside the gene matches: 9. CDR3 bases: TGCGCCAGCAGCCCGGGACAGGGATATGTCACCGGGGAGCTGTTTTTT. Translated, it gives CASSPGQGYVTGELFF.

The rearrangement joins TRBV12-3 or TRBV12-4 to TRBJ2-7; no reliable D call. The V end lost 3 bases, the J end lost 0 bases, and 12 bases lay between the germline ends. The CDR3 runs 15 residues. CDR3 sequence: CASSLWQIGSYEQYF. CDR3 nucleotides: TGTGCCAGCAGTTTGTGGCAGATTGGCTCCTACGAGCAGTACTTC.

The genes are TRBV29-1 and TRBJ2-5; tentative D call: TRBD2 (6 bases). The CDR3 is made up of 14 amino acids. The ends were cut back, 4 bases at V and 7 bases at J, with 19 bases in the middle. CDR1 and CDR2 (germline): SQVTM, ANQGSEA. This chain's CDR3 is CSVVEGMIGGTQYF. The CDR3 coding sequence is TGCAGCGTTGTGGAGGGTATGATAGGTGGGACCCAGTACTTC.

The chain uses TRBV12-3 or TRBV12-4 and TRBJ2-1; 11 bases agree with TRBD1. There are 14 residues in the CDR3. Trimming at V came to 5 bases and at J to 6 bases, leaving 3 bases not matched to a gene. The CDR3 nucleotides are TGTGCCAGCAGTGGACAGGGGGCCGTCAATGAGCAGTTCTTC. Amino acid sequence: CASSGQGAVNEQFF.

V gene TRBV18 combines with J gene TRBJ2-5, with D tentatively TRBD2 (5 bases). Germline V gene sequence: CDR1 KGHSH, CDR2 LQKENI. Trimming removed 3 bases at V and 5 bases at J, with 7 bases between. CDR3 length: 12 residues. This CDR3 is CASSPSGETQYF. CDR3 bases: TGTGCCAGCTCACCTTCGGGGGAGACCCAGTACTTC.

V gene TRBV6-6 combines with J gene TRBJ1-2; D unresolved. This CDR3 has 16 amino acids. Germline V gives CDR1 MNHNY, CDR2 SVGAGI (reference sequence). The V and J ends lost 0 bases and 2 bases respectively, with 13 bases between them. CDR3 protein: CASSYSKGSLNYGYTF. Here the CDR3 DNA reads TGTGCCAGCAGTTACTCGAAAGGCAGCCTAAACTATGGCTACACCTTC.

This clonotype has only one observation. The chain combines TRBV2 with TRBJ2-7; D is undetermined. Trimming shortened V by 5 bases and J by 5 bases, and 16 bases separated the two germline ends. Looked up from germline, CDR1 is SNHLY and CDR2 is FYNNEI. The CDR3 consists of 14 residues. In nucleotides, the CDR3 is TGTGCCAGCAGTTTAAGACCCCAAGGCAACGAGCAGTACTTC. This encodes CASSLRPQGNEQYF.

The rearrangement links TRBV20-1 to TRBJ2-3, with 11 bases lining up with TRBD1. From germline, CDR1 is DFQATT and CDR2 SNEGSKA (reference sequence). The V and J ends lost 6 bases and 6 bases, in that order; junction bases with no gene match: 8. CDR3 size: 14 residues. The DNA for the CDR3 is TGCAGTGCCCCCGGGACAGGGGGAACGGATACGCAGTATTTT. Amino acid sequence: CSAPGTGGTDTQYF.

The chain recombines TRBV5-6 with TRBJ1-6, with D possibly matching TRBD1 (5 bases). The CDR3 sequence is 14 residues long. Per germline, CDR1 SGHDT and CDR2 YYEEEE. V shed 8 bases and J shed 6 bases, with 15 bases lying between them. The CDR3 DNA is TGTGCCAGTGCGGCCCGGGACTTTAATTCACCCCTCCACTTT. The encoded protein is CASAARDFNSPLHF.

The CDR3 DNA follows: TGCAGTGCTAGTGGGCAGGGGGACTATGGCTACACCTTC. As protein: CSASGQGDYGYTF. This rearrangement joins TRBV20-1 to TRBJ1-2; 7 bases map to TRBD1. The CDR3 sequence is 13 residues long. The V gene end was trimmed by 3 bases and the J gene end by 3 bases; junction bases not matched to a gene: 4. Germline loops: CDR1 DFQATT, CDR2 SNEGSKA (reference sequence).

The rearrangement uses TRBV12-3 or TRBV12-4 and TRBJ1-5; D uncertain. Trimming cost V 7 bases and J 0 bases, with 4 bases left between them. The CDR3 is 12 residues long. As DNA, the CDR3 is TGTGCCAGCATTCATAGCAATCAGCCCCAGCATTTT. It translates to CASIHSNQPQHF.

The V gene is TRBV20-1, the J gene TRBJ2-7; 11 bases are a match to TRBD2. Germline V lookup: CDR1 DFQATT, CDR2 SNEGSKA (reference sequence). Losses at the gene ends were 5 bases for V and 7 bases for J; bases not matched to a gene: 7. CDR3 length: 13 amino acids. The CDR3: CSAALAGVKEQYF. CDR3 DNA: TGCAGTGCTGCACTAGCGGGGGTAAAAGAGCAGTACTTC.

The chain is built from TRBV29-1 and TRBJ2-5; 10 nucleotides match TRBD1. J was trimmed by 4 bases and V by 6 bases; bases with no gene match: 5. CDR3 length equals 13 residues. CDR1 is SQVTM and CDR2 is ANQGSEA in the germline V gene. The CDR3 DNA sequence: TGCAGCGTAGACAGGGGGCTCAGAGAGACCCAGTACTTC. Its translation is CSVDRGLRETQYF.

The V call is TRBV2, the J call TRBJ2-7; D possibly corresponds to TRBD1 (6 bases). V was trimmed by 9 bases and J by 6 bases, leaving 24 bases between them. Per the germline V gene, CDR1 is SNHLY and CDR2 is FYNNEI. The CDR3 contains 15 residues. The CDR3 DNA sequence: TGTGCCAGTAAAGACCGGGACATGAATTTCCGCGAGCAGTACTTC. It codes for CASKDRDMNFREQYF.

The gene calls are TRBV6-5 and TRBJ1-2, with a weak D call TRBD1 (5 bases). Deletions cut 6 bases from V and 8 bases from J, with 16 bases between. Germline V CDR1 and CDR2: MNHEY, SVGAGI. The CDR3 consists of 13 residues. In DNA form, the CDR3 reads TGTGCCAGCAGCGGACTCCAGGGCCGCGGCTACACCTTC. Amino acid sequence: CASSGLQGRGYTF.

The chain uses TRBV29-1 and TRBJ1-2; TRBD1 matches at 9 bases. The CDR3 sequence is 13 residues long. Germline CDR1 is SQVTM and CDR2 is ANQGSEA. The trim removed 5 bases at V and 8 bases at J, leaving 9 bases unmatched. The CDR3 DNA reads TGCAGCGTTTCTAGGGACAGGGAGGACGGCTACACCTTC. The encoded protein is CSVSRDREDGYTF.

This chain joins TRBV29-1 and TRBJ1-1, with D uncertain. This CDR3 has 12 residues. The V gene lost 6 bases and the J gene lost 0 bases, with 8 bases spanning the gap. Per the germline V gene, CDR1 is SQVTM and CDR2 is ANQGSEA. CDR3 residues: CSVLFMNTEAFF. DNA for the CDR3: TGCAGCGTGCTCTTTATGAACACTGAAGCTTTCTTT. The variable domain in full, completed from reference TRBV29-1 and TRBJ1-1, reads SAVISQKPSRDICQRGTSLTIQCQVDSQVTMMFWYRQQPGQSLTLIATANQGSEATYESGFVIDKFPISRPNLTFSTLTVSNMSPEDSSIYLCSVLFMNTEAFFGQGTRLTVV.

V usage is TRBV7-3 and J usage is TRBJ1-2; D not certain. The CDR3 is 15 amino acids. The germline CDR1 and CDR2 sequences are SGHTA and FQGTGA. V lost 3 bases and J 8 bases, leaving 19 bases between the germline ends. The chain's CDR3 is CASSLEGDGMGGYTF. The CDR3 bases are TGTGCCAGCAGCTTGGAGGGAGACGGCATGGGGGGCTACACCTTC.